Many counts were recorded for the clone carrying this T cell receptor beta chain. Its target is not known. 5'RACE with 10-nucleotide random UMIs produced the cDNA. One entry per CDR3 protein, called by TCRdb with MiXCR from the 5' RACE reads. The sample shows around 37,000 distinct CDR3 sequences, under 4% of them seen only once. This specimen comes from a study of neurological immune-mediated disorders. Whole-study results and caveats: None of the features examined (clinical or MRI) was associated with the multiple sclerosis repertoire cluster. Patients with HTLV-1-associated myelopathy had the highest level of TCR clonal expansion, whereas patients with multiple sclerosis had the lowest level, falling beneath the level found in healthy controls.

V shed 6 bases and J 4 bases; nucleotides not matched to a gene: 8. The CDR3 extends over 15 amino acids. CDR1 and CDR2 (germline): ENHRY, SYGVKD. Time point reported: longitudinal time-point 1 (baseline). The unsorted libraries were made from 2 million PBMCs kept at -80 C. V gene TRBV10-3 combines with J gene TRBJ1-1, with 10 bases fitting TRBD1. This TCR derives from a woman aged 60-75 years with multiple sclerosis. The sequencing input was PBMCs. The CDR3: CAISSTGGGITEAFF. In nucleotides, the CDR3 is TGTGCCATCAGCTCGACAGGGGGCGGGATCACTGAAGCTTTCTTT.